This TCR beta chain derives from a study of blood T cell repertoires in COVID-19 (TCRdb year 2020). Turning to the overall study: The collaborator samples originated in the United States, Italy and Spain and spanned the acute and convalescent phases of COVID-19. The prospective study material was composed of cDNA or gDNA derived from T cells, B-cell-depleted T cells, or PBMCs. Subjects who had been exposed to COVID-19, were actively infected with it, or had recovered from it provided the deeply sampled blood TCRbeta repertoires that made up the dataset. Samples were obtained from the ongoing ImmuneRACE study (first 160 participants) and from approximately 1,200 subjects provided by 6 global collaborators. The repertoires were made available in a free public database intended to serve as a resource for research on the immune response to SARS-CoV-2. The sample metadata nearly always contained a de-identified subject ID, COVID-19 status, age in years and sex. Where HLA class I and class II types were available, the types were taken from metadata supplied by the sample provider, not from assay-based typing.

V is shortened by 2 bases, J by 3 bases, and the region joining them spans 14 bases. For CDR1 and CDR2, the germline V gene lists SNHLY and FYNNEI. From the cysteine through the phenylalanine, the CDR3 covers 16 amino acids. Only CDR3 DNA remains: 48 bases, in frame from the first base. A remark on this clone: This clone's antigen is unknown. No base quality information exists; no much larger clone differs at one position.

TCRbeta CDR3 regions were amplified from genomic DNA using the immunoSEQ Assay, a bias-controlled multiplex PCR. For the original study's pipeline: The number of nucleated cells in each sample was estimated by amplification of reference gene primers within the assay. To quantify the absolute abundance of each unique TCRbeta CDR3 rearrangement, sequence reads were collapsed and filtered. For each sample, productive Simpson clonality was calculated by taking the square root of Simpson's diversity index across productive rearrangements. TCRdb re-hosts the immuneACCESS table, in-frame sequences only. Its copies lack some clones; in the studies checked, an unresolved V gene accounts for under half of them, and the cause for the rest is not known. The V and J calls and the clone size are those of that table, but D and trimming were determined from the DNA. Across this sample there are 190,000 or so clones, with roughly 86% seen only once. Of the sample, 7% to 10% falls within the top ten clones.

In the prospective study, participants were about 18 to 95 years old, resided in 24 geographic areas of the United States, and were enrolled through a virtual design. Cohort assignment in the prospective study relied on participant-reported clinical history from a screening survey and a study questionnaire. For ImmuneRACE Cohort 3, a participant was defined as recovered based on two consecutive negative NP/OP PCR tests, clearance by a healthcare professional, or resolution of symptoms. Each participant in the prospective study had whole blood, serum and a nasopharyngeal or oropharyngeal swab collected by mobile phlebotomists. Prospective study participants could optionally give additional blood draws and questionnaires over an approximately two-month period. Prospective study blood samples were shipped either frozen or at room temperature before DNA extraction. What the authors observed across the whole study: The amount of clinical and demographic metadata varied by source and participant and was provided uncurated.

This receptor was obtained from a woman aged 30 to 39 who had recovered from COVID-19. The V and J genes are TRBV2 and TRBJ1-3; a tentative D match to TRBD1 spans 6 bases. Material: PBMCs or T cells enriched from blood (not recorded which). The encoded CDR3 is CASSELRGYGGNTIYF. DNA sequence: TGTGCCAGCAGTGAATTAAGGGGGTACGGTGGAAACACCATATATTTT. Reference TRBV2 and TRBJ1-3 proteins supply the regions before and after the CDR3; the full variable domain is: EPEVTQTPSHQVTQMGQEVILRCVPISNHLYFYWYRQILGQKVEFLVSFYNNEISEKSEIFDDQFSVERPDGSNFTLKIRSTKLEDSAMYFCASSELRGYGGNTIYFGEGSWLTVV.